This T cell receptor beta chain was found in a study of blood T cell repertoires in COVID-19. The CDR3 runs to 15 residues. Germline CDR1 is SGHKS and CDR2 is YYEKEE (reference sequence). J gave up 1 base and V 2 bases, and 3 bases lay outside the gene matches. This clone was counted a few times. Repertoires were generated with immunoSEQ multiplex PCR, while TCRdb's copy carries only in-frame clones and drops some. The sample yields about 110,000 clones, 60% to 85% seen once. The clonotype originates from a man in his 70s with acute or convalescent COVID-19. The rearrangement joins TRBV5-5 to TRBJ2-3; 8 nucleotides align to TRBD2. The sequencing sample was made of peripheral blood. The CDR3 DNA follows: TGTGCCAGCAGCTTTGACGGGGGGGGCACAGATACGCAGTATTTT. This sequence encodes CASSFDGGGTDTQYF.